This TCR beta chain appears in the sequencing data of a study of STAT5B mutations in CD4+ large granular lymphocyte leukemia. At the level of the study: Among healthy donors, a particular HLA allele went with more CDR3 'QG' motifs. The study's findings and limits: TRBV06-family usage was enriched in top patient clones (8/27) versus controls (2/35).

The CDR3 loop spans 17 amino acids. Germline CDR1 MNHEY, CDR2 SMNVEV (reference sequence). Trimming removed 9 bases at V and 0 bases at J, with 21 bases between. Of note for this clone: Its antigen is unknown.

Original analysis: The detection floor for productive clonotype frequency was 2.59 x 10-5. The protocol was immunoSEQ multiplex PCR, while the TCRdb copy is restricted to in-frame clones and leaves out a portion. That table supplies the V and J calls and clone size; D and trimming were determined from the DNA. The sample consists of approximately 35,000 clones, more than 65% of them appearing once. The sample consisted of CD4+ T cells from blood buffy coats. The chain couples TRBV27 to TRBJ1-5; TRBD1 is a possible D gene (5 bases). The receptor's source is a human donor in good health. The CDR3 region is CARNTRRASYSNQPQHF. The CDR3 DNA reads as TGTGCCAGAAATACCCGCAGGGCCTCTTATAGCAATCAGCCCCAGCATTTT.